Each of the 27 T cell receptor beta chains below was sequenced from the same sample in a study of cytomegalovirus exposure and HLA in healthy donors. This PCR relied on a set of 60 Vbeta primers and 13 Jbeta primers. Sequencing used immunoSEQ multiplex PCR; TCRdb keeps in-frame clones, though not all of them. The sample carries around 100,000 clones, 70% recorded once. Sequencing input: PBMCs. These receptors all stem from a man aged 35 to 55 in good health and CMV-seropositive.

This clone was picked up a small number of times. The rearrangement uses TRBV30 and TRBJ2-3; 7 positions match TRBD1. The junction had 8 bases not matched to a gene; V was cut back by 7 bases and J by 4 bases. This CDR3 contains 13 residues. The germline V gene encodes CDR1 GTSNPN and CDR2 SVGIG (reference sequence). The CDR3 sequence: CAFGQDDADTQYF. DNA of the CDR3: TGTGCCTTTGGACAGGACGACGCAGATACGCAGTATTTT.

The CDR3 region is CAKHDRAGGNTIYF. CDR3 DNA: TGCGCCAAACACGACAGGGCCGGTGGAAACACCATATATTTT. The V gene is TRBV10-1, the J gene TRBJ1-3; TRBD1 matches 7 bases. Germline V gene data show CDR1 as WNHNN and CDR2 as SYGVQD (reference sequence). This CDR3 spans 14 amino acids. The V segment lost 10 bases and the J segment 3 bases; nucleotides outside the gene matches: 9.

The chain recombines TRBV14 with TRBJ2-1; D is undetermined. V shed 5 bases and J shed 9 bases, with 8 bases lying between them. Germline values: CDR1 SGHDN, CDR2 FVKESK. The CDR3 contains 11 residues. The CDR3 protein is CASSDTCEQFF. Here the CDR3 DNA reads TGTGCCAGCAGCGACACGTGTGAGCAGTTCTTC.

The chain combines TRBV27 with TRBJ2-3; 8 bases fit TRBD1. The V gene end was trimmed by 6 bases and the J gene end by 4 bases; junction bases not matched to a gene: 15. The germline V gene encodes CDR1 MNHEY and CDR2 SMNVEV (reference sequence). The CDR3 is made up of 17 amino acids. CDR3: CASSLTGVGSQADTQYF. The CDR3 DNA reads as TGTGCCAGCAGCTTGACAGGGGTTGGGAGTCAGGCAGATACGCAGTATTTT.

This rearrangement joins TRBV4-2 to TRBJ2-7; weak D call: TRBD2 (5 bases). This CDR3 spans 14 amino acids. V lost 0 bases, J lost 3 bases, and 9 bases lay in between. CDR1 and CDR2 (germline): LGHNA, YNFKEQ. The CDR3 sequence is CASSQDRSDYEQYF. CDR3 bases: TGTGCCAGCAGCCAAGATCGTAGCGACTACGAGCAGTACTTC.

This clone occurred a few times. V gene TRBV28 combines with J gene TRBJ1-5; tentatively, D is TRBD1 (5 bases). The germline gives CDR1 MDHEN, CDR2 SYDVKM. V lost 3 bases and J lost 4, with 13 bases in between. The CDR3 has 15 amino acids. In DNA form, the CDR3 reads TGTGCCAGCAGTTTCGCGAGCAGGGTTAATCAGCCCCAGCATTTT. It is translated as CASSFASRVNQPQHF.

The J gene is TRBJ2-7, the V gene TRBV7-3; TRBD2 matches at 9 bases. V shed 5 bases and J 4 bases; nucleotides not matched to a gene: 9. Germline V gene lookup returns CDR1 SGHTA and CDR2 FQGTGA. The CDR3 has 15 amino acids. CDR3 nucleotides: TGTGCCAGCAGCCCGCTAGCGGGGCCGACATACGAGCAGTACTTC. Protein: CASSPLAGPTYEQYF.

A word on this clone: The sample has other DNA sequences that encode this CDR3 too. The V gene is TRBV9, the J gene TRBJ1-2, with D tentatively TRBD1 (5 bases). The length of the CDR3 is 16 residues. The germline CDR1 and CDR2 sequences are SGDLS and YYNGEE. V lost 1 base and J 7 bases, leaving 20 bases between the germline ends. CDR3 nucleotide sequence: TGTGCCAGCAGCGTATCCTCGGGCCGCCAGGGAGGTGGCTACACCTTC. Its translation: CASSVSSGRQGGGYTF. Full variable domain (rest looked up from reference TRBV9 and TRBJ1-2): DSGVTQTPKHLITATGQRVTLRCSPRSGDLSVYWYQQSLDQGLQFLIQYYNGEERAKGNILERFSAQQFPDLHSELNLSSLELGDSALYFCASSVSSGRQGGGYTFGSGTRLTVV.

This chain uses TRBV4-1 with TRBJ2-2, with D possibly TRBD2 on 5 matching bases. Trimming stripped 1 base from V and 6 bases from J, with 6 bases between. The CDR3 length is 13 residues. Germline lookup yields CDR1 MGHRA and CDR2 YSYEKL. As DNA, the CDR3 is TGCGCCAGCAGCCAAGTGGGAGCCGGGGAGCTGTTTTTT. Translated, it gives CASSQVGAGELFF.

This chain links TRBV2 with TRBJ2-2; 8 bases line up with TRBD1. The CDR3 consists of 15 residues. Trimming cost V 1 base and J 6 bases; bases outside gene matches: 4. Germline V lookup: CDR1 SNHLY, CDR2 FYNNEI. CDR3 region: CASSEGTGWSGELFF. CDR3 nucleotide sequence: TGTGCCAGCAGTGAAGGGACAGGGTGGTCCGGGGAGCTGTTTTTT.

J is TRBJ2-1 and V is TRBV4-1; 14 positions agree with TRBD2. The germline gives CDR1 MGHRA, CDR2 YSYEKL. Trimming cost V 4 bases and J 2 bases; bases outside gene matches: 10. The CDR3 runs 19 residues. DNA of the CDR3: TGCGCCAGCAGCCTTCCCTCCCCGACTAGCGGGAGGGCCTACAATGAGCAGTTCTTC. Its protein is CASSLPSPTSGRAYNEQFF.

The chain recombines TRBV7-2 with TRBJ2-2; TRBD2 might be the D (7 bases). Trimming cost V 4 bases and J 0 bases, with 21 bases left between them. The CDR3 runs to 19 residues. Germline values: CDR1 SGHTA, CDR2 FQGNSA. CDR3 region: CASSSPLGGRGSNTGELFF. The CDR3 nucleotides read TGTGCCAGCAGCTCCCCGCTCGGGGGGCGGGGGTCGAACACCGGGGAGCTGTTTTTT.

This clone was seen a few times. V gene TRBV6-4 combines with J gene TRBJ2-1, with a weak D call TRBD2 (5 bases). The germline V gene has CDR1 MRHNA and CDR2 SNTAGT. There are 15 residues in the CDR3. V was pared by 2 bases and J by 9 bases, with 17 bases between. The CDR3 loop is CASSDAAGKGTEQFF. In nucleotides, the CDR3 is TGTGCCAGCAGTGACGCCGCGGGTAAAGGAACTGAGCAGTTCTTC.

The J gene is TRBJ2-1, the V gene TRBV20-1; D call uncertain. The V end was cut by 4 bases, the J end by 7 bases, with 8 bases between. This CDR3 is built from 11 residues. Germline V gives CDR1 DFQATT, CDR2 SNEGSKA (reference sequence). CDR3 DNA sequence: TGCAGTGCTAAACTTAATAATGAGCAGTTCTTC. Translation: CSAKLNNEQFF.

The chain uses TRBV6-1 and TRBJ2-3, with D possibly being TRBD1 (6 bases). Per germline, CDR1 MNHNS and CDR2 SASEGT. V was pared by 3 bases and J by 0 bases, with 16 bases between. The CDR3 contains 17 residues. Written as DNA, the CDR3 is TGTGCCAGCAGTGACCGTTTCGGGACAACAAGCACAGATACGCAGTATTTT. As protein: CASSDRFGTTSTDTQYF.

This chain uses TRBV4-1 with TRBJ2-7, with 8 bases aligning to TRBD1. CDR1 MGHRA and CDR2 YSYEKL come from the germline V gene. V was clipped by 3 bases and J by 7 bases; unmatched bases: 5. The CDR3 length is 13 residues. CDR3 nucleotide sequence: TGCGCCAGCAGCCAGACAGGGGTGAATGAGCAGTACTTC. It specifies CASSQTGVNEQYF.

This rearrangement joins TRBV7-6 to TRBJ1-5, with TRBD1 as a possible D gene (6 bases). The germline CDR1 and CDR2 sequences are SGHVS and FNYEAQ. This CDR3 contains 13 residues. V was pared by 5 bases and J by 3 bases, with 8 bases between. CDR3 protein: CASSRDNNQPQHF. The CDR3 DNA follows: TGTGCCAGCAGCCGGGACAACAATCAGCCCCAGCATTTT. Full variable domain (outside the CDR3, taken from reference TRBV7-6 and TRBJ1-5): GAGVSQSPRYKVTKRGQDVALRCDPISGHVSLYWYRQALGQGPEFLTYFNYEAQQDKSGLPNDRFSAERPEGSISTLTIQRTEQRDSAMYRCASSRDNNQPQHFGDGTRLSIL.

The chain joins TRBV4-1 to TRBJ1-5; possible D gene TRBD1, 5 bases. CDR3 length: 15 amino acids. Germline lookup yields CDR1 MGHRA and CDR2 YSYEKL. V was pared by 0 bases and J by 8 bases, with 14 bases between. CDR3 in DNA: TGCGCCAGCAGCCAAGAGGCGGGACTTACCGAGCCCCAGCATTTT. This codes for CASSQEAGLTEPQHF.

This clone has a single count. The CDR3 DNA is TGTGCCAGCGTCCAGGAACTCGTGTCTTTCTTT. Amino acids: CASVQELVSFF. This rearrangement joins TRBV28 to TRBJ1-1; D is undetermined. Trimming left V 8 bases short and J 12 bases short, with 16 bases between. From germline, CDR1 is MDHEN and CDR2 SYDVKM. This CDR3 is 11 amino acids long.

The genes are TRBV4-2 and TRBJ2-7; 9 nucleotides agree with TRBD2. Germline lookup yields CDR1 LGHNA and CDR2 YNFKEQ. The trim removed 4 bases at V and 3 bases at J, leaving 4 bases unmatched. The CDR3 has 14 residues. CDR3 in DNA: TGTGCCAGCAGCCCCGGGACTAGCCTCTACGAGCAGTACTTC. Residues: CASSPGTSLYEQYF.

The CDR3 DNA sequence: TGCGCCAGCAGTGAGGACCCAGGGGGATCAGATACGCAGTATTTT. Its protein product is CASSEDPGGSDTQYF. The gene calls are TRBV10-2 and TRBJ2-3; 7 bases match TRBD1. The V gene end was trimmed by 2 bases and the J gene end by 4 bases; junction bases not matched to a gene: 6. CDR1 and CDR2 (germline): WSHSY, SAAADI. CDR3 length equals 15 residues.

The chain combines TRBV29-1 with TRBJ2-3, with a tentative D call TRBD2 (6 bases). The V and J ends lost 4 bases and 4 bases respectively, with 18 bases between them. The length of the CDR3 is 15 residues. Germline V gene lookup returns CDR1 SQVTM and CDR2 ANQGSEA. CDR3 DNA: TGCAGCGTTGCGAAAGGACTGCGGGGTGCAGATACGCAGTATTTT. Its protein is CSVAKGLRGADTQYF.

This clone was detected only a few times. V is TRBV5-1 and J is TRBJ1-1, with 7 positions matching TRBD1. V lost 3 bases and J lost 4; bases outside the gene matches: 6. The length of the CDR3 is 14 residues. The V gene's germline CDR1 is SGHRS and CDR2 YFSETQ. The CDR3 here is CASSSDRVGTEAFF. The DNA for the CDR3 is TGCGCCAGCAGCTCTGACAGGGTTGGCACTGAAGCTTTCTTT.

The chain links TRBV7-6 to TRBJ1-1; D uncertain. The CDR3 spans 15 residues. The germline CDR1 and CDR2 sequences are SGHVS and FNYEAQ. Trimming stripped 1 base from V and 0 bases from J, with 9 bases between. The CDR3 DNA is TGTGCCAGCAGCTTAGGGTCACAGATGAACACTGAAGCTTTCTTT. Translation gives CASSLGSQMNTEAFF.

V and J are TRBV4-1 and TRBJ2-5, with TRBD2 identical over 10 bases. Trimming removed 2 bases from V and 4 bases from J; junction bases left unmatched: 1. The CDR3 length is 14 residues. Germline CDR1 is MGHRA and CDR2 is YSYEKL. CDR3: CASSQLAGVETQYF. The CDR3 DNA reads as TGCGCCAGCAGCCAACTAGCGGGAGTAGAGACCCAGTACTTC.

The V and J genes are TRBV30 and TRBJ2-7; D remains ambiguous. The V end lost 3 bases, the J end lost 0 bases, and 15 bases lay between the germline ends. The CDR3 has 15 residues. The germline V gene has CDR1 GTSNPN and CDR2 SVGIG (reference sequence). CDR3 coding DNA: TGTGCCTGGAGGAAGGCAGGCGTAAGCTCCTACGAGCAGTACTTC. Translating it yields CAWRKAGVSSYEQYF.

A single count supports this clone. The V call is TRBV7-9, the J call TRBJ1-1; 7 positions agree with TRBD1. The germline V gene encodes CDR1 SEHNR and CDR2 FQNEAQ (reference sequence). Trimming took 5 bases from V and 6 from J; bases not matched to a gene: 12. This CDR3 has 15 residues. The CDR3 sequence is CASSPTGALTAEAFF. In DNA, the CDR3 is TGTGCCAGCAGCCCTACAGGGGCGCTTACCGCTGAAGCTTTCTTT.